Listed here are 15 T cell receptor beta chains from one sample, sequenced in a study of shared clonotypes between healthy human individuals. Data came from immunoSEQ multiplex PCR; TCRdb stores just in-frame clones and leaves some out. The table shows approximately 700,000 clones, with around 73% occurring only once. Sequencing was done on a sample of memory CD4+ T cells sorted from blood. As to subset: CD45RA-negative fraction. The receptor set was obtained from a woman aged 25 to 45 in good health.

This clone has just a few counts. The V gene is TRBV11-2, the J gene TRBJ1-5; D ambiguous. Germline V lookup: CDR1 SGHAT, CDR2 FQNNGV. V lost 3 bases, J lost 9 bases, and 12 bases lay in between. The CDR3 length is 13 residues. Here the CDR3 reads CASSFAVQSPQHF. CDR3 DNA sequence: TGTGCCAGCAGCTTCGCAGTCCAATCGCCCCAGCATTTT. Together with reference TRBV11-2 and TRBJ1-5, the CDR3 gives the full variable domain: EAGVAQSPRYKIIEKRQSVAFWCNPISGHATLYWYQQILGQGPKLLIQFQNNGVVDDSQLPKDRFSAERLKGVDSTLKIQPAKLEDSAVYLCASSFAVQSPQHFGDGTRLSIL.

The chain joins TRBV5-1 to TRBJ2-7; TRBD1 aligns across 9 bases. Germline V gene sequence: CDR1 SGHRS, CDR2 YFSETQ. The CDR3 spans 16 residues. Unmatched junction bases numbered 6, after V lost 0 bases and J lost 2 bases. In DNA form, the CDR3 reads TGCGCCAGCAGCTTGGTCTCCGGGACAGGGACCTACGAGCAGTACTTC. Its translation is CASSLVSGTGTYEQYF.

The chain links TRBV5-1 to TRBJ2-2, with D perhaps given as TRBD1 or TRBD2 (5 bases each). The germline V gene has CDR1 SGHRS and CDR2 YFSETQ. This CDR3 contains 15 residues. V was pared by 4 bases and J by 3 bases, with 13 bases between. The CDR3 coding sequence is TGCGCCAGCAGCGGGGGACGGACCGACACCGGGGAGCTGTTTTTT. Its protein product is CASSGGRTDTGELFF.

The chain joins TRBV2 to TRBJ2-1, with 7 positions matching TRBD1. Germline lookup yields CDR1 SNHLY and CDR2 FYNNEI. J lost 6 bases, V lost 4 bases, and 6 bases had no gene match. This CDR3 comprises 14 residues. Written as DNA, the CDR3 is TGTGCCAGCAGTGGGACAGGCCGGGTCAATGAGCAGTTCTTC. Amino acids: CASSGTGRVNEQFF.

This rearrangement joins TRBV12-5 to TRBJ2-1; 13 bases are shared with TRBD2. V lost 7 bases to trimming and J lost 5 bases; unmatched junction nucleotides: 11. Per the germline V gene, CDR1 is LGHNT and CDR2 is FRNRAP. The CDR3 runs to 17 residues. This chain's CDR3 is CASAFLGTSGDNNEQFF. The DNA for the CDR3 is TGTGCTAGTGCCTTCCTCGGGACTAGCGGGGATAACAATGAGCAGTTCTTC.

The V and J genes are TRBV28 and TRBJ2-7, with 11 bases identical to TRBD2. Per germline, CDR1 MDHEN and CDR2 SYDVKM. J gave up 4 bases and V 5 bases, and 7 bases lay outside the gene matches. The CDR3 spans 15 residues. The CDR3 here is CASSEETSGTYEQYF. CDR3 DNA: TGTGCCAGCAGTGAAGAGACTAGCGGGACTTACGAGCAGTACTTC.

The gene calls are TRBV18 and TRBJ2-7, with 9 bases that match TRBD1. This CDR3 is built from 15 residues. V gave up 5 bases and J gave up 6 bases; unmatched junction bases: 11. Germline CDR1 is KGHSH and CDR2 is LQKENI. The DNA for the CDR3 is TGTGCCAGCTCAGAACAGGGGGCGGATGTGCGCGAGCAGTACTTC. Its translation: CASSEQGADVREQYF. The full variable domain, with the rest looked up from reference TRBV18 and TRBJ2-7, is NAGVMQNPRHLVRRRGQEARLRCSPMKGHSHVYWYRQLPEEGLKFMVYLQKENIIDESGMPKERFSAEFPKEGPSILRIQQVVRGDSAAYFCASSEQGADVREQYFGPGTRLTVT.

This chain joins TRBV11-1 and TRBJ2-1; 12 bases match TRBD2. V shed 6 bases, J shed 4 bases, and the junction held 4 bases outside the gene matches. This CDR3 comprises 15 residues. The germline V gene encodes CDR1 SGHAT and CDR2 FQDESV (reference sequence). The CDR3 sequence: CASSRTSGTYNEQFF. The CDR3, as DNA: TGTGCCAGCAGTCGGACTAGCGGGACGTACAATGAGCAGTTCTTC. The entire variable domain, with the rest obtained from reference TRBV11-1 and TRBJ2-1, is as follows: EAEVAQSPRYKITEKSQAVAFWCDPISGHATLYWYRQILGQGPELLVQFQDESVVDDSQLPKDRFSAERLKGVDSTLKIQPAELGDSAMYLCASSRTSGTYNEQFFGPGTRLTVL.

V usage is TRBV5-1 and J usage is TRBJ2-7; D unclear. V lost 5 bases to trimming and J lost 3 bases, with 18 bases between them. This CDR3 region has 15 residues. Germline V gene data show CDR1 as SGHRS and CDR2 as YFSETQ. The CDR3, as DNA: TGCGCCAGCAGTCGGACGCCGGATCCCCTCTACGAGCAGTACTTC. Encoded protein: CASSRTPDPLYEQYF. Full variable domain (outside the CDR3, taken from reference TRBV5-1 and TRBJ2-7): KAGVTQTPRYLIKTRGQQVTLSCSPISGHRSVSWYQQTPGQGLQFLFEYFSETQRNKGNFPGRFSGRQFSNSRSEMNVSTLELGDSALYLCASSRTPDPLYEQYFGPGTRLTVT.

The chain combines TRBV7-2 with TRBJ1-2; D possibly corresponds to TRBD1 (5 bases). The V end lost 4 bases, the J end lost 8 bases, and 11 bases lay between the germline ends. Germline loops: CDR1 SGHTA, CDR2 FQGNSA. There are 12 residues in the CDR3. CDR3 DNA sequence: TGTGCCAGCAGCTGGGGCCTTCGAGGCTACACCTTC. Its protein product is CASSWGLRGYTF.

The CDR3 reads CASSSALRDNQPQHF. CDR3 coding DNA: TGTGCCAGCAGCTCGGCCCTAAGAGACAATCAGCCCCAGCATTTT. The chain couples TRBV7-8 to TRBJ1-5; D call uncertain. Trimming left V 4 bases short and J 3 bases short, with 13 bases between. The CDR3 totals 15 residues. Germline lookup yields CDR1 SGHVS and CDR2 FQNEAQ.

As DNA, the CDR3 is TGTGCCAGCAGCTCGACGGGACTAGCGGGAGTAGCCGGGGAGCTGTTTTTT. It is translated as CASSSTGLAGVAGELFF. This chain uses TRBV11-1 with TRBJ2-2, with 14 positions matching TRBD2. This CDR3 is 17 amino acids long. V lost 4 bases and J lost 6; bases outside the gene matches: 7. Germline V gene data show CDR1 as SGHAT and CDR2 as FQDESV (reference sequence).

On this clone: Different DNA sequences within this sample yield the same CDR3. The V and J genes are TRBV11-2 and TRBJ2-1; D not certain. CDR3 size: 11 residues. CDR1 and CDR2 (germline): SGHAT, FQNNGV. V lost 5 bases and J lost 3, with 2 bases in between. The CDR3 DNA reads TGTGCCAGCAGCAACTACAATGAGCAGTTCTTC. Amino acid sequence: CASSNYNEQFF.

This chain connects TRBV5-1 to TRBJ1-4; a possible D gene is TRBD1 (6 bases). V lost 4 bases and J lost 0, with 13 bases in between. Germline V gives CDR1 SGHRS, CDR2 YFSETQ. This CDR3 is built from 16 residues. In DNA, the CDR3 is TGCGCCAGCAGCCCAACAGGGCCCGCAACTAATGAAAAACTGTTTTTT. This encodes CASSPTGPATNEKLFF.

The chain couples TRBV19 to TRBJ1-3, with D possibly matching TRBD1 (6 bases). The CDR3 runs 14 residues. The V gene lost 8 bases and the J gene lost 0 bases, with 11 bases spanning the gap. Looked up from germline, CDR1 is LNHDA and CDR2 is SQIVND (reference sequence). The CDR3 protein is CASSWDTSGNTIYF. The DNA for the CDR3 is TGTGCCAGTTCCTGGGACACCTCTGGAAACACCATATATTTT.